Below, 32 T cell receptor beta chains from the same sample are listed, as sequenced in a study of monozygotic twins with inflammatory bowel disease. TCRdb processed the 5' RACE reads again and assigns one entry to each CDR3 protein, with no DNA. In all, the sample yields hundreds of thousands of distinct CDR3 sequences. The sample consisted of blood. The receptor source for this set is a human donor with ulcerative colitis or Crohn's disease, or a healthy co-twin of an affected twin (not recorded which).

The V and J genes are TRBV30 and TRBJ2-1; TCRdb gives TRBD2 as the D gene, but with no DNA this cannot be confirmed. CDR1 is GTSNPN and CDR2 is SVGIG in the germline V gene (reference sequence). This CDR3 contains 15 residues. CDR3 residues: CAWSSLASGSSEQFF.

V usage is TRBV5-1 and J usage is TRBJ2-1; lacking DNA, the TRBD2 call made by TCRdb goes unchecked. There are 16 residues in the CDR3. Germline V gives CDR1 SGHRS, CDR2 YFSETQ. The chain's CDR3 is CASSFAASGSYNEQFF.

The CDR3 sequence: CASSFPYTDTQYF. The J gene is TRBJ2-3, the V gene TRBV11-2. The CDR3 is made up of 13 amino acids. Germline assignment: CDR1 SGHAT and CDR2 FQNNGV.

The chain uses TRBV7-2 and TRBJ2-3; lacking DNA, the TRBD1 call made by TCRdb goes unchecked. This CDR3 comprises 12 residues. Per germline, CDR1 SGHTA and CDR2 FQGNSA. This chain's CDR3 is CASSLGARAQYF.

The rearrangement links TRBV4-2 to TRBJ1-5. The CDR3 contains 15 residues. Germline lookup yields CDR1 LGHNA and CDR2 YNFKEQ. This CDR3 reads CASSQVLGGNQPQHF.

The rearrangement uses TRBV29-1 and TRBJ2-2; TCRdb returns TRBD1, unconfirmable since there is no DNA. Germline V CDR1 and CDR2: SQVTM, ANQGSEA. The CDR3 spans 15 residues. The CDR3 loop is CSVEETPRGTGELFF.

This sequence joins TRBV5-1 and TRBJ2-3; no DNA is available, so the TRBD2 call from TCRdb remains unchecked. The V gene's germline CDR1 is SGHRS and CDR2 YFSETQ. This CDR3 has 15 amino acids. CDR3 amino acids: CASRKLAGATDTQYF. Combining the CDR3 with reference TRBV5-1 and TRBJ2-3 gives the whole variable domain KAGVTQTPRYLIKTRGQQVTLSCSPISGHRSVSWYQQTPGQGLQFLFEYFSETQRNKGNFPGRFSGRQFSNSRSEMNVSTLELGDSALYLCASRKLAGATDTQYFGPGTRLTVL.

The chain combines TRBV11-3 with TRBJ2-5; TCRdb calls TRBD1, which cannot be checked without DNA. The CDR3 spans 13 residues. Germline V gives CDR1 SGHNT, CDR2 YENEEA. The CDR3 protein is CASSIQGQETQYF.

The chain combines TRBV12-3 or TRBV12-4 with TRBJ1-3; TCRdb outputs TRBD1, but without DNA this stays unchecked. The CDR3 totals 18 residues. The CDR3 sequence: CASSFRGVGRELGNTIYF.

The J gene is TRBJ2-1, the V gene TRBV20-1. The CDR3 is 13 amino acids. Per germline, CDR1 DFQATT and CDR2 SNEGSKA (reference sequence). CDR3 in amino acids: CSACSELHNEQFF.

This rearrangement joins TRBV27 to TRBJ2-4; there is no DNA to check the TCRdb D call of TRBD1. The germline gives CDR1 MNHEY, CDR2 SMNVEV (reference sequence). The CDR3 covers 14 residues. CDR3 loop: CASSLGTDLNIQYF.

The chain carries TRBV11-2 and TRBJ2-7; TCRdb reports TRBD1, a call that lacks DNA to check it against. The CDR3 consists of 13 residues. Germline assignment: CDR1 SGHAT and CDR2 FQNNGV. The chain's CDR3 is CASSPDRDYEQYF.

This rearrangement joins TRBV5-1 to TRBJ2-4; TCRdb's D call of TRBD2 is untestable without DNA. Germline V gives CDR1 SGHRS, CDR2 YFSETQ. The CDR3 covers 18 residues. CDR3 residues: CASSGGTSGGAAKNIQYF.

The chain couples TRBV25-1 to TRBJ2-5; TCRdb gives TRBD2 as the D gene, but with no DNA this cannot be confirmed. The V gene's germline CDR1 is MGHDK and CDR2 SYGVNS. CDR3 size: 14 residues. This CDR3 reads CASRPRLAGETQYF.

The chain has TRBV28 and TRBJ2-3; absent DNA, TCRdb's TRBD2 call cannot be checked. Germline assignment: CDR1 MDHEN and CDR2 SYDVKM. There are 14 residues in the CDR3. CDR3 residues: CASGGGRKPDTQYF.

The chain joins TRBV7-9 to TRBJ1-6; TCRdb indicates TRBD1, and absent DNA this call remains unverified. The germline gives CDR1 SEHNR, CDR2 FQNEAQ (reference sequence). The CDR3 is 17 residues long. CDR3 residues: CATGGITGTNPNSPLHF. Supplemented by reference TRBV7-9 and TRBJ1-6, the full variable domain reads DTGVSQNPRHKITKRGQNVTFRCDPISEHNRLYWYRQTLGQGPEFLTYFQNEAQLEKSRLLSDRFSAERPKGSFSTLEIQRTEQGDSAMYLCATGGITGTNPNSPLHFGNGTRLTVT.

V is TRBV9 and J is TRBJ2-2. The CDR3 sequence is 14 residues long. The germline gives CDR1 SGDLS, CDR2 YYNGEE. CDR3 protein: CASSYRVEAGELFF.

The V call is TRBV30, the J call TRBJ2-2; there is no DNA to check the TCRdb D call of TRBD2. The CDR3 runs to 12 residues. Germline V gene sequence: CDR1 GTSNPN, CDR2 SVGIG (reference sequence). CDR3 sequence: CACILGAGELFF.

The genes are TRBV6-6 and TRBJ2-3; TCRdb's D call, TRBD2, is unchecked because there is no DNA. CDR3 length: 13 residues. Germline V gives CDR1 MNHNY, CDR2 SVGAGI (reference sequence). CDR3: CASSVGRADTQYF.

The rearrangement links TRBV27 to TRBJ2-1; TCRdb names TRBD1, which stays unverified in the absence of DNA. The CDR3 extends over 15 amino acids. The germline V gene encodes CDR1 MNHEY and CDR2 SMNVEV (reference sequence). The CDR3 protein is CASSLSGTYYNEQFF.

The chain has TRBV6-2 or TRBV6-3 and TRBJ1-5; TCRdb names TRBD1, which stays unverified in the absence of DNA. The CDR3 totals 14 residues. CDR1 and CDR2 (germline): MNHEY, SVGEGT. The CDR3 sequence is CASSDRGGGQPQHF.

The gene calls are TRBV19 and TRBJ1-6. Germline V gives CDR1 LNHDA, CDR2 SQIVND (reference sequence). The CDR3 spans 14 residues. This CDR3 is CASSYGILNSPLHF.

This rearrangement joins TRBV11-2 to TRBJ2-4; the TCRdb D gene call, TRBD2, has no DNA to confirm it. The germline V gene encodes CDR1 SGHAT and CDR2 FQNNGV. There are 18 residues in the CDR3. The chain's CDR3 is CASSLVASGSLAKNIQYF.

The CDR3 spells CASSSGRLISYNEQFF. The rearrangement joins TRBV6-1 to TRBJ2-1; TCRdb proposes TRBD2, but this gene call is untestable without DNA. The CDR3 has 16 amino acids. Germline V CDR1 and CDR2: MNHNS, SASEGT.

CDR3 protein: CASSRQGTDNEQFF. The chain carries TRBV4-3 and TRBJ2-1; the D call of TRBD1 rests on TCRdb alone, since no DNA is present to check it. CDR3 size: 14 residues. Germline values: CDR1 LGHNA, CDR2 YSLEER.

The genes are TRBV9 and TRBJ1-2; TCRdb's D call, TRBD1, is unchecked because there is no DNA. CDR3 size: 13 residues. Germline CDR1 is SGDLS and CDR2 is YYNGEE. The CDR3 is CASSGGPRGGYTF.

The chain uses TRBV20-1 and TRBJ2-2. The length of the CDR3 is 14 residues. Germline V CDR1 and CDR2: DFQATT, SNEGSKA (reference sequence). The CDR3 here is CSARKGTNTGELFF.

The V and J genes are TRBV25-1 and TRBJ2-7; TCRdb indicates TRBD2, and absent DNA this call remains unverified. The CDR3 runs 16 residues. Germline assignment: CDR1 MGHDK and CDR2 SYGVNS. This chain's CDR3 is CASYPRGITKTYEQYF.

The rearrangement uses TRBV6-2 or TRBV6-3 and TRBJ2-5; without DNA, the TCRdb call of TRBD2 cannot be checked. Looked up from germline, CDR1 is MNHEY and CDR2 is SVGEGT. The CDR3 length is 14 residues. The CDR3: CASSRLAVSKTQYF.

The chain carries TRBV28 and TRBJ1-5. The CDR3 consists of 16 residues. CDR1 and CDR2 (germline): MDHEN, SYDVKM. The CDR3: CASSLFRQHSSQPQHF.

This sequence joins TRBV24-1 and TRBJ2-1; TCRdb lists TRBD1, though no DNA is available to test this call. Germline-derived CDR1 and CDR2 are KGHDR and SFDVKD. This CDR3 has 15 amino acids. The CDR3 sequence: CATSDRTQGHGEQFF.

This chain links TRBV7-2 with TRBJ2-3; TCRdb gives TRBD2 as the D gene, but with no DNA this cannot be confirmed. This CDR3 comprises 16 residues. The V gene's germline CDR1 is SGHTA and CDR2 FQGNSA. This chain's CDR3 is CASSLLTSGQTDTQYF. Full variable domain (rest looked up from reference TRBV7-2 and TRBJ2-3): GAGVSQSPSNKVTEKGKDVELRCDPISGHTALYWYRQSLGQGLEFLIYFQGNSAPDKSGLPSDRFSAERTGGSVSTLTIQRTQQEDSAVYLCASSLLTSGQTDTQYFGPGTRLTVL.